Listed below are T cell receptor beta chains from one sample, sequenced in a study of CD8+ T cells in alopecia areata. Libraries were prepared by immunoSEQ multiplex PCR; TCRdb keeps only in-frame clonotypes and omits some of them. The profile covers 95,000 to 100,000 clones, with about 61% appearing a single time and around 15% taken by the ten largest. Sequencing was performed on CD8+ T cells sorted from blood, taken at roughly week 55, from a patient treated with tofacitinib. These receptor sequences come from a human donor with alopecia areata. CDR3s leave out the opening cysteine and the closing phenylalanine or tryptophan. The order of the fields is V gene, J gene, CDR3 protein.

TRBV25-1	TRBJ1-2	ASSPGQFFYGYT
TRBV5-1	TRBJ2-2	ASRAEVTGELF
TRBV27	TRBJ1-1	ASSRGDRGQAF
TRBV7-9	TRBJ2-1	ASSLTWGGSHNEQF
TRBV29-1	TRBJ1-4	SVEDSDPPYRLF
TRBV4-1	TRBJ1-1	ASSQDSIGLTNTEAF
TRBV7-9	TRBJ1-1	ASSLESWGGAEAF
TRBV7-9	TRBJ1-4	ASSFGGTNEKLF
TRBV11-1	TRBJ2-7	ASSFQPYEQY
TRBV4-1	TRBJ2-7	ASSQGTSSSYEQY
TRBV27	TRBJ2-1	ASSPGAHEQF
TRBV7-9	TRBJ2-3	ASSVGGSTDTQY
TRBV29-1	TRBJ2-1	SVEEEAGGRNEQF
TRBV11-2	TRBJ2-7	ASSSGTGSYEQY
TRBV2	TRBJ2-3	ASRWTATDTQY
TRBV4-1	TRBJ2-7	ASSQGLEQY
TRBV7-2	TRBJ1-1	ASSLGTPEAF
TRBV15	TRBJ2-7	ATSQQGFYEQY
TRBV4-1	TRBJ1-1	ASSQDLGQGGTEAF
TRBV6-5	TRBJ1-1	ASSEDSSNTEAF
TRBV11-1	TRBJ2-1	ASSLSRSSYNEQF
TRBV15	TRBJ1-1	ATSHGQHMNTEAF
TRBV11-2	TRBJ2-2	ASSLGRDPAGELF
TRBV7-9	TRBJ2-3	AGFPSGSFGRDTQY
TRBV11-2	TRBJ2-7	ASSRGGNSYEQY
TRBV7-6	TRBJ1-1	ASSLGQGSNTEAF
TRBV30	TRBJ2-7	AWSVRDPYEQY
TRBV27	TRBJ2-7	ASSLGSEQY
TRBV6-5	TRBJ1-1	ASSYAGGMTEAF
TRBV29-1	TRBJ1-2	SVDPPGGQGAVVHGYT
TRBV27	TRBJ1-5	ASSLSPPNSNQPQH
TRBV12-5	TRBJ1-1	ASGLKQSNTEAF
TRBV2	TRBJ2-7	ASSIPGGRYEQY
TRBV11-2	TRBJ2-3	ASSFTGDTQY
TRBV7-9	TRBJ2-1	ASSLAGVNEQF
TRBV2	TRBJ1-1	ASSETLNTEAF
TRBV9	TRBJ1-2	ASSANIVYGYT
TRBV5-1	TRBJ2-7	ASSLGTRDEQY
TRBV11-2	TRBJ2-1	ASSSRSLGTGNNEQF
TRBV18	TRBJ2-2	ASSPSDRGSTGELF
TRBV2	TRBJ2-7	ASSNSGVLYEQY
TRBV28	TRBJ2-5	ASSSLGKQETQY
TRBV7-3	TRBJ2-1	ASSLGYNEQF
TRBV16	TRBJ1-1	ASSKRQGERTEAF
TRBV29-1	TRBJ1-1	SVPGQLNTEAF
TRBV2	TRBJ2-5	ASLDSQETQY
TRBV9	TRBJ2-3	ASSSGLVVVHTQY
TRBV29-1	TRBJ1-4	SVVGQGGNEKLF
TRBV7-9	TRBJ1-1	ASSLTGSTEAF
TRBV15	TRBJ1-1	ATSRDRSGGTEAF
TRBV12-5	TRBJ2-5	ASGRGGQLLETQY
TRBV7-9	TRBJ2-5	ASSTTGTTETQY
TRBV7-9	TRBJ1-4	ASSDVPGQGKNEKLF
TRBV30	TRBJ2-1	ACHPGQSHNEQF
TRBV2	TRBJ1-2	ASRVTANYGYT